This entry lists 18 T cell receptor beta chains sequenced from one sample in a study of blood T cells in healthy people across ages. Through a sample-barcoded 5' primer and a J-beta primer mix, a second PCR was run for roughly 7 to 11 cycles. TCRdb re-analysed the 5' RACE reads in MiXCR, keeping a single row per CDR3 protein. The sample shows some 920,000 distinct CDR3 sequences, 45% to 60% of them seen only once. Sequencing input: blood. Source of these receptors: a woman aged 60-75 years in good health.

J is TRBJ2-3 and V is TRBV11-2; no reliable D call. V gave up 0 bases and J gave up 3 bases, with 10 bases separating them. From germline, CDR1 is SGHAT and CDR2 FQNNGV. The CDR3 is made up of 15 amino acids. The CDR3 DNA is TGTGCCAGCAGCTTAGATGGGTACGGAACAGATACGCAGTATTTT. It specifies CASSLDGYGTDTQYF.

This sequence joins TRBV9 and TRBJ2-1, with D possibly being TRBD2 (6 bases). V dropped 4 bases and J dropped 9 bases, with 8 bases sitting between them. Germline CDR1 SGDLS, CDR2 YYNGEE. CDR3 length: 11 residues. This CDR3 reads CASSQEGEQFF. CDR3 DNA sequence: TGTGCCAGCAGCCAGGAGGGTGAGCAGTTCTTC.

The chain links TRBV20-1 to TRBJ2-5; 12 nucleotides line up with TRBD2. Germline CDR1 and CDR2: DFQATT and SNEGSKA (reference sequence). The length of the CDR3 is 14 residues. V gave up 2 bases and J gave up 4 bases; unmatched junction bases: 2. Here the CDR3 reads CSARPGLAGETQYF. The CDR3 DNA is TGCAGTGCTAGACCGGGACTAGCGGGAGAGACCCAGTACTTC.

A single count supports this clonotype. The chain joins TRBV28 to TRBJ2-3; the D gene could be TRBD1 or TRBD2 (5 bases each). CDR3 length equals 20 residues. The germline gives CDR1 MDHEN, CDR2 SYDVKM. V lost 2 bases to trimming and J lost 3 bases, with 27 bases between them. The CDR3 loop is CASSLDWDADFGNPTDTQYF. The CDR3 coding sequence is TGTGCCAGCAGTTTAGATTGGGACGCAGACTTTGGTAACCCGACAGATACGCAGTATTTT.

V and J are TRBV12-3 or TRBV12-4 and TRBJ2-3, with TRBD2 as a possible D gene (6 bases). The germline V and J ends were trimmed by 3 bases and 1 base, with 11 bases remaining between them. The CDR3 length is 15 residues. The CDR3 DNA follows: TGTGCCAGCAGTTTTGGGGGGATACGCACAGATACGCAGTATTTT. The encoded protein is CASSFGGIRTDTQYF.

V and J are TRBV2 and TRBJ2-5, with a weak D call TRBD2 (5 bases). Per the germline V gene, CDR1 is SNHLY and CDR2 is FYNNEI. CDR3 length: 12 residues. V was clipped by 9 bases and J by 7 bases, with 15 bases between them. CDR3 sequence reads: CARDTGGRTQYF. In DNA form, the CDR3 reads TGTGCCAGAGATACCGGAGGAAGGACCCAGTACTTC.

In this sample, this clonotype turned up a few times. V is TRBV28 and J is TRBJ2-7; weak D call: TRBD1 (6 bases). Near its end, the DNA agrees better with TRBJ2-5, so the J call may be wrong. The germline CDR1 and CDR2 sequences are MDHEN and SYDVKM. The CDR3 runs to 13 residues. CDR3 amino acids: CASSLYREETQYF. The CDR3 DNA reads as TGTGCCAGCAGTTTATACAGGGAAGAGACCCAGTACTTC.

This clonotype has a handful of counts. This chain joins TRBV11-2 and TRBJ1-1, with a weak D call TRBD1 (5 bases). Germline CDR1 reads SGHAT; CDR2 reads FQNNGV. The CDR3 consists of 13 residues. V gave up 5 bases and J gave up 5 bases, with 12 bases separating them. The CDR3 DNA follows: TGTGCCAGCAGCGTTAATCAGGGAACTGAAGCTTTCTTT. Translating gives CASSVNQGTEAFF.

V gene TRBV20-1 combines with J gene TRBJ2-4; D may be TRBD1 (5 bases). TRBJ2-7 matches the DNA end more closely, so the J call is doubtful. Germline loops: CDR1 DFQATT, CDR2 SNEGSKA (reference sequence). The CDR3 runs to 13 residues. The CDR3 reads CSASPDRVYEQYF. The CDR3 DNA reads TGCAGTGCTAGCCCCGACAGAGTCTACGAGCAGTACTTC.

The CDR3 DNA is TGTGCCAGCAGTCACGCAGGGGGCAGAGGAGCCAAAAACATTCAGTACTTC. It encodes CASSHAGGRGAKNIQYF. This chain uses TRBV6-5 with TRBJ2-4; 8 bases line up with TRBD1. The V and J ends lost 5 bases and 0 bases, in that order; junction bases with no gene match: 9. This CDR3 has 17 amino acids. The V gene's germline CDR1 is MNHEY and CDR2 SVGAGI.

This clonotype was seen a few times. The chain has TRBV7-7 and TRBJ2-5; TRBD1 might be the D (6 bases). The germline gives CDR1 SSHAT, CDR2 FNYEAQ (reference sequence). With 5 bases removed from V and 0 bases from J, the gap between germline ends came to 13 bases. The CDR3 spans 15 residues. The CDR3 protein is CASSPRQAYQETQYF. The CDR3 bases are TGTGCCAGCAGCCCTAGACAGGCGTACCAAGAGACCCAGTACTTC.

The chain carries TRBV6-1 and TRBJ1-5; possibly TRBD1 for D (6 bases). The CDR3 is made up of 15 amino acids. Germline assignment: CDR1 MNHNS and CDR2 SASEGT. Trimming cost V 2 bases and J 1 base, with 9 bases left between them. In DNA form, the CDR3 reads TGTGCCAGCAGTGAACAGGGGACGAGCAATCAGCCCCAGCATTTT. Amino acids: CASSEQGTSNQPQHF.

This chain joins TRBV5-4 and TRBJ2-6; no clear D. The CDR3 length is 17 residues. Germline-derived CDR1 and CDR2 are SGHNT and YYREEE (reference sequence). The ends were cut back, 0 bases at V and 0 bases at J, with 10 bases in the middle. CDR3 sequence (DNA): TGTGCCAGCAGCTTGGGGCCTGATGGCTCTGGGGCCAACGTCCTGACTTTC. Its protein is CASSLGPDGSGANVLTF.

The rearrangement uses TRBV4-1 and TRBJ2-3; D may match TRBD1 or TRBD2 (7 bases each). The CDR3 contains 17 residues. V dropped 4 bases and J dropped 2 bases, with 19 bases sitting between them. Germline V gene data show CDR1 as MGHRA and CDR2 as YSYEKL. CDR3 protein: CASSPRGRGGLTDTQYF. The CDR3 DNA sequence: TGCGCCAGCAGCCCGCGAGGCAGGGGGGGACTCACAGATACGCAGTATTTT.

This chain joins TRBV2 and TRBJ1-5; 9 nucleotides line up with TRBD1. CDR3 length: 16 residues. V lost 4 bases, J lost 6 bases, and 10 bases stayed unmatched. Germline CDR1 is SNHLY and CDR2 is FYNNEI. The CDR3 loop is CASSVKGQGESQPQHF. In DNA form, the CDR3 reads TGTGCCAGCAGTGTAAAGGGACAGGGTGAGAGTCAGCCCCAGCATTTT.

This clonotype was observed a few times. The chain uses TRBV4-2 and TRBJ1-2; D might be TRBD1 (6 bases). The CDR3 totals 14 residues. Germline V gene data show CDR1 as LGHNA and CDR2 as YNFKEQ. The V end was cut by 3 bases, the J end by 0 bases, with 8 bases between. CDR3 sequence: CASSQRTANYGYTF. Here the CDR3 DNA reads TGTGCCAGCAGCCAGAGGACAGCTAACTATGGCTACACCTTC.

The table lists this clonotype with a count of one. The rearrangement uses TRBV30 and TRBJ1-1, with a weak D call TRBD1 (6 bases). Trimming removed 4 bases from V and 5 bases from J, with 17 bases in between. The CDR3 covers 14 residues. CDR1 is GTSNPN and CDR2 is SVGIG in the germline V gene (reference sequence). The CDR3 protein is CAWIRGGRGTEAFF. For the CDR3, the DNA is TGTGCCTGGATTAGGGGAGGGAGGGGGACTGAAGCTTTCTTT.

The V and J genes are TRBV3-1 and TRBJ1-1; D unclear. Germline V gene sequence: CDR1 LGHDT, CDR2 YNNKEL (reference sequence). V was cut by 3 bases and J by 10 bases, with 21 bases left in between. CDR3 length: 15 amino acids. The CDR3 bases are TGTGCCAGCAGCCATTCGTCCCCCCCCATCGGTTCAGCTTTCTTT. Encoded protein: CASSHSSPPIGSAFF.